This T cell receptor (beta chain) was sequenced for a study of low-dose radiotherapy and immunotherapy resistance in tumors. Noted time point: after trial treatment. Regarding treatment: LDRT plus nivolumab, ipilimumab, low-dose cyclophosphamide and aspirin (RACIN trial). Using a constant-region primer together with a V-primer adapter, TCRs were subjected to around 20 PCR cycles of amplification. TCRdb processed the reads anew with MiXCR; each CDR3 protein has one entry. The sample lists 40,000 to 65,000 distinct CDR3 sequences, around 35% seen once, with around 8% in the top ten. This CDR3 spans 14 amino acids. CDR1 SGHRS and CDR2 YFSETQ come from the germline V gene. V shed 4 bases and J 8 bases; nucleotides not matched to a gene: 5.

The J gene is TRBJ1-4, the V gene TRBV5-1, with 10 nucleotides matching TRBD1. The TCR sequence derives from a male donor with rectosigmoid adenocarcinoma. Sequenced here: PBMCs, sampled after low-dose radiotherapy plus immunotherapy. The CDR3 loop is CASSAGTGAEKLFF. The CDR3 DNA reads as TGCGCCAGCAGCGCCGGGACAGGGGCCGAAAAACTGTTTTTT. Supplemented by reference TRBV5-1 and TRBJ1-4, the full variable domain reads KAGVTQTPRYLIKTRGQQVTLSCSPISGHRSVSWYQQTPGQGLQFLFEYFSETQRNKGNFPGRFSGRQFSNSRSEMNVSTLELGDSALYLCASSAGTGAEKLFFGSGTQLSVL.